The sequence of this TCR beta chain was determined in a study of response to subunit inactivated influenza vaccine (dated by TCRdb to 2016 to 2019). Concerning the study at large: Deep quantitative profiling of the T cell receptor repertoire was used in the study to follow responses to a trivalent subunit inactivated influenza vaccine.

This clonotype was seen at least ten times. Its antigen remains undetermined. Qualities for individual bases were not recorded, and no much larger clone is one base off. What the research found in general, with its limitations: According to the authors, only a limited number of new T cells may be recruited by each seasonal influenza vaccination.

The method was RT-PCR. TCRdb shows the sequencer as Illumina HiSeq 2500. TCRdb reran the public reads through fastp at Q25 and MiXCR, keeping productive beta chains. Rows matching on CDR3 protein sequence are summarized as one entry with the most common DNA and genes. The sample records approximately 530,000 distinct CDR3 sequences, approximately 7.7% of which are singletons. Together, the top ten hold approximately 14% of the sample. The sequencing here drew on PBMCs from blood, taken about 23 months after vaccination. This clonotype was sampled from a man aged 50 to 75 who received an inactivated influenza vaccine. Donor details come from another sample of the same person, matched by shared clones.

The nucleotide sequence is TGTGCCAGCAGCGTAGGACTAGCGGGGGGGCTTTCCCCAGATACGCAGTATTTT. Its product reads: CASSVGLAGGLSPDTQYF. The V and J genes are TRBV11-3 and TRBJ2-3; 15 central bases correspond to TRBD2. V and J are trimmed by 5 bases and 4 bases, and the gene matches miss 10 bases of the junction. Taken from the germline V gene, the CDR1 and CDR2 loops are SGHNT and YENEEA. The CDR3 has 18 amino acids, counting the end cysteine and phenylalanine. The read is trimmed to its CDR3 DNA, 54 bases read in frame from base 1.